This T cell receptor beta chain was obtained from a study of T cells after posttransplantation cyclophosphamide. Study-wide points: Skin or GI-infiltrating T cells shared few TRB sequences with blood. Recipient CMV seropositivity and CMV reactivation strongly tracked TRB clonality.

On the day of bone marrow donation, the related graft donor provided peripheral blood. The data were produced by immunoSEQ multiplex PCR, yet TCRdb's version contains in-frame clones alone and is incomplete. The data show 66,000 or so clones, about 93% seen once. From germline, CDR1 is MNHEY and CDR2 SVGAGI. The CDR3 covers 16 residues. J was trimmed by 4 bases and V by 4 bases; bases with no gene match: 7. Of note for this clone: Its target is unknown.

The TCR sequence derives from a woman in her 30s in good health and a related stem cell transplant donor. The genes are TRBV6-5 and TRBJ2-2, with 9 bases aligning to TRBD1. Sequencing input: PBMCs. CDR3 amino acids: CASSSYRGQSTGELFF. In DNA form, the CDR3 reads TGTGCCAGCAGTTCCTACAGGGGGCAAAGCACCGGGGAGCTGTTTTTT.